These 5 T cell receptor beta chains originate from one sample sequenced in a study of control samples from healthy donors and cancer patients. Profiled with immunoSEQ multiplex PCR; TCRdb holds only in-frame clones, not every one. The profile shows roughly 150,000 clones, around nine tenths of them singletons. Sequencing was performed on blood. The receptors come from a woman aged 25 to 39 in good health.

This rearrangement joins TRBV18 to TRBJ1-4; TRBD1 is a possible D gene (5 bases). Germline CDR1 reads KGHSH; CDR2 reads LQKENI. This CDR3 spans 15 amino acids. Deletions cut 2 bases from V and 7 bases from J, with 14 bases between. CDR3 bases: TGTGCCAGCTCACCAGGGGCGGTGGGCAGTGAAAAACTGTTTTTT. It specifies CASSPGAVGSEKLFF.

The V and J genes are TRBV27 and TRBJ2-1; TRBD2 matches at 9 bases. Germline V gene data show CDR1 as MNHEY and CDR2 as SMNVEV (reference sequence). CDR3 length equals 14 residues. The V segment lost 5 bases and the J segment 6 bases; nucleotides outside the gene matches: 5. For the CDR3, the DNA is TGTGCCAGCAGTCTGCTAGCGGGACGCAATGAGCAGTTCTTC. Its translation is CASSLLAGRNEQFF.

The chain joins TRBV3-1 (or the pseudogene TRBV3-2) to TRBJ1-4; 7 bases are shared with TRBD1. With V trimmed by 5 bases and J by 8 bases, 11 bases remained unmatched. The CDR3 contains 15 residues. Germline V CDR1 and CDR2: LGHDT, YNNKEL (reference sequence). This CDR3 reads CASSTRTGGVEKLFF. CDR3 coding DNA: TGTGCCAGCAGCACCCGGACAGGTGGAGTCGAAAAACTGTTTTTT.

J is TRBJ2-1 and V is TRBV12-3 or TRBV12-4; 7 bases align to TRBD1. CDR3 size: 13 residues. The trim removed 6 bases at V and 9 bases at J, leaving 8 bases unmatched. The CDR3 is CASSRQGLGEQFF. CDR3 bases: TGTGCCAGCAGCCGACAGGGTCTGGGTGAGCAGTTCTTC.

The V gene is TRBV7-9, the J gene TRBJ2-7, with 7 bases lining up with TRBD2. After removal of 9 bases from V and 4 bases from J, the junction contained 9 bases not matched to a gene. The CDR3 has 13 amino acids. Germline values: CDR1 SEHNR, CDR2 FQNEAQ (reference sequence). Here the CDR3 reads CASGRELEYEQYF. The CDR3 DNA is TGTGCCAGTGGGCGGGAGCTTGAATACGAGCAGTACTTC.